This TCR beta chain was retrieved from a study of T cell responses to AZD1222 COVID-19 vaccine. Second-dose recipients at about 4 or about 12 weeks were treated as one pooled group. The study, taken as a whole, reports: Repertoires were sampled only after the peak T cell response. The donor group comprised mostly white British people and more females; the analysis possibly underestimated clonal diversity.

Germline lookup yields CDR1 MNHNY and CDR2 SVGAGI (reference sequence). V dropped 5 bases and J dropped 7 bases, with 20 bases sitting between them. CDR3 size: 15 residues. Sequencing was performed with immunoSEQ multiplex PCR; in TCRdb, only in-frame clones are kept and a portion is missing. The sample yields 90,000 to 100,000 clones, roughly 84% seen once. A note on this clone: Its specificity is unknown.

This chain uses TRBV6-6 with TRBJ1-1, with D perhaps matching TRBD1 (6 bases). The sample here was peripheral blood, taken 28 days after the second AZD1222 dose. The TCR originated in an adult who received the AZD1222 COVID-19 vaccine. The chain's CDR3 is CASSAPDRLVGEAFF. The CDR3 DNA reads as TGTGCCAGCAGTGCTCCAGACAGGCTAGTAGGTGAAGCTTTCTTT.